This T cell receptor beta chain derives from a study of response to subunit inactivated influenza vaccine. General observations from the study: Each seasonal influenza vaccination, the authors suggested, recruits few new T cells.

The CDR3 is 15 amino acids. J was trimmed by 9 bases and V by 3 bases; bases with no gene match: 11. A single record per CDR3 protein comes from TCRdb applying MiXCR to the RT-PCR reads. The table includes more than 700,000 distinct CDR3 sequences, about 20% detected once. A few counts support this clonotype. Its antigen is still unknown. The input for sequencing was PBMCs from blood, taken about 5 days after vaccination. The J gene is TRBJ2-1, the V gene TRBV12-3 or TRBV12-4, with 7 bases matching TRBD2. This TCR derives from a man aged 45-60 years who received an inactivated influenza vaccine. The CDR3 reads CASSFDGLGNVEQFF. CDR3 sequence (DNA): TGTGCCAGCAGTTTCGACGGACTAGGGAACGTTGAGCAGTTCTTC.